These 25 T cell receptor beta chains came from one sample sequenced in a study of lymphopenia after photon versus proton radiotherapy. Profiled with immunoSEQ multiplex PCR; TCRdb holds only in-frame clones, not every one. The sample yields about 33,000 clones, roughly 90% seen once. The specimen comprised peripheral blood, sampled from a patient treated with photon-based radiotherapy. Source of these receptors: a woman between 50 and 59 years old with pancreatic cancer.

The V and J genes are TRBV29-1 and TRBJ2-7; TRBD1 aligns across 8 bases. The trim removed 6 bases at V and 2 bases at J, leaving 6 bases unmatched. From germline, CDR1 is SQVTM and CDR2 ANQGSEA. The CDR3 sequence is 13 residues long. This CDR3 reads CSVVGQGAYEQYF. The CDR3 DNA reads TGCAGCGTCGTAGGACAGGGTGCCTACGAGCAGTACTTC.

The chain combines TRBV4-3 with TRBJ2-7; 8 nucleotides match TRBD1. Germline assignment: CDR1 LGHNA and CDR2 YSLEER. V was pared by 0 bases and J by 1 base, with 2 bases of the junction left unmatched. The CDR3 is 15 amino acids. CDR3 nucleotide sequence: TGCGCCAGCAGCCAAGACACAGGGGGGTCCTACGAGCAGTACTTC. This codes for CASSQDTGGSYEQYF.

The chain uses TRBV7-9 and TRBJ2-3; 10 positions agree with TRBD2. The V gene's germline CDR1 is SEHNR and CDR2 FQNEAQ (reference sequence). V lost 0 bases to trimming and J lost 3 bases; unmatched junction nucleotides: 3. CDR3 length: 16 residues. In nucleotides, the CDR3 is TGTGCCAGCAGCTTAGCGGCTAGCGGGAGAACAGATACGCAGTATTTT. Protein: CASSLAASGRTDTQYF.

V is TRBV7-2 and J is TRBJ2-1; D call uncertain. V was clipped by 0 bases and J by 1 base, with 10 bases between them. Germline lookup yields CDR1 SGHTA and CDR2 FQGNSA. The CDR3 loop spans 16 amino acids. CDR3 nucleotide sequence: TGTGCCAGCAGCTTAGCTGGTCTGGGTTCCTACAATGAGCAGTTCTTC. Translation gives CASSLAGLGSYNEQFF.

This clone was counted a single time. V usage is TRBV29-1 and J usage is TRBJ2-2; the D is unclear. The V gene's germline CDR1 is SQVTM and CDR2 ANQGSEA. The CDR3 is made up of 14 amino acids. Between the trimmed V and J ends, which lost 3 bases and 1 base, there was a span of 9 bases. The CDR3 loop reads CSVDNPVNTGELFF. DNA for the CDR3: TGCAGCGTTGATAACCCGGTGAACACCGGGGAGCTGTTTTTT.

The chain employs TRBV6-6 and TRBJ2-5; 9 bases map to TRBD1. The ends lost 4 bases at V and 4 bases at J; junction bases unmatched: 4. This CDR3 has 14 amino acids. Germline values: CDR1 MNHNY, CDR2 SVGAGI (reference sequence). The CDR3: CASSSGQGVETQYF. As DNA, the CDR3 is TGTGCCAGCAGTTCGGGACAGGGAGTAGAGACCCAGTACTTC.

In nucleotides, the CDR3 is TGTGCCAGCAGTTCTTCTGGACAGTTCGCAACTAATGAAAAACTGTTTTTT. Protein sequence: CASSSSGQFATNEKLFF. V gene TRBV28 combines with J gene TRBJ1-4; possibly TRBD1 for D (6 bases). V lost 4 bases and J lost 0, with 15 bases in between. There are 17 residues in the CDR3. The V gene's germline CDR1 is MDHEN and CDR2 SYDVKM.

J is TRBJ2-2 and V is TRBV28; TRBD2 is a possible D gene (7 bases). V was shortened by 5 bases and J by 7 bases, with 14 bases between the two germline ends. This CDR3 comprises 14 residues. Germline CDR1 reads MDHEN; CDR2 reads SYDVKM. The CDR3 DNA follows: TGTGCCAGCAGTCCGGGGGGCCCGGACGGGGAGCTGTTTTTT. Translating it yields CASSPGGPDGELFF.

The rearrangement joins TRBV5-4 to TRBJ1-1, with TRBD1 matching 9 bases. The germline gives CDR1 SGHNT, CDR2 YYREEE (reference sequence). V lost 2 bases, J lost 3 bases, and 8 bases stayed unmatched. The CDR3 is 16 residues long. CDR3 region: CASSLRVTGGDTEAFF. In DNA, the CDR3 is TGTGCCAGCAGCTTACGGGTGACAGGGGGAGACACTGAAGCTTTCTTT.

V usage is TRBV7-6 and J usage is TRBJ2-7; maybe TRBD2 (6 bases). V lost 0 bases to trimming and J lost 6 bases, with 9 bases between them. The CDR3 totals 13 residues. The V gene's germline CDR1 is SGHVS and CDR2 FNYEAQ. CDR3 DNA sequence: TGTGCCAGCAGCTTAGCCGGGAGTTCCGAGCAGTACTTC. Translation gives CASSLAGSSEQYF.

The chain joins TRBV7-2 to TRBJ2-7; possible D gene TRBD2, 6 bases. Germline-derived CDR1 and CDR2 are SGHTA and FQGNSA. The CDR3 has 16 residues. V dropped 5 bases and J dropped 0 bases, with 17 bases sitting between them. CDR3 in amino acids: CASSARPGLGSYEQYF. CDR3 bases: TGTGCCAGCAGCGCGCGACCGGGACTGGGCTCCTACGAGCAGTACTTC.

This chain connects TRBV18 to TRBJ2-6; D gene uncertain. This CDR3 has 14 amino acids. Trimming cost V 5 bases and J 0 bases, with 5 bases left between them. Germline V gene sequence: CDR1 KGHSH, CDR2 LQKENI. CDR3 DNA: TGTGCCAGCTCAGTAGACTCTGGGGCCAACGTCCTGACTTTC. Amino acids: CASSVDSGANVLTF.

V is TRBV7-8 and J is TRBJ1-5; a weak D match, TRBD1 (6 bases). The length of the CDR3 is 14 residues. Germline CDR1 SGHVS, CDR2 FQNEAQ. V gave up 1 base and J gave up 5 bases, with 9 bases separating them. The chain's CDR3 is CASSLGDTYQPQHF. Written as DNA, the CDR3 is TGTGCCAGCAGCTTAGGGGACACTTATCAGCCCCAGCATTTT.

V is TRBV11-2 and J is TRBJ2-7; 10 bases are a match to TRBD2. Trimming at V came to 4 bases and at J to 1 base, leaving 4 bases not matched to a gene. Germline CDR1 reads SGHAT; CDR2 reads FQNNGV. This CDR3 contains 15 residues. The CDR3 loop reads CASSSWTSGSYEQYF. DNA for the CDR3: TGTGCCAGCAGCTCTTGGACTAGCGGATCCTACGAGCAGTACTTC.

This chain joins TRBV13 and TRBJ2-7; D is ambiguous. The CDR3 spans 14 residues. V lost 3 bases and J lost 0, with 9 bases in between. The V gene's germline CDR1 is PRHDT and CDR2 FYEKMQ (reference sequence). The CDR3 DNA follows: TGTGCCAGCAGCTTTGGCCGAAGCTCCTACGAGCAGTACTTC. Translation gives CASSFGRSSYEQYF.

The gene calls are TRBV28 and TRBJ2-7; 7 bases fit TRBD1. The V and J ends lost 5 bases and 2 bases, in that order; junction bases with no gene match: 12. CDR1 is MDHEN, CDR2 SYDVKM, per germline. This CDR3 comprises 16 residues. The CDR3 DNA is TGTGCCAGCAGTCGGGCGATGACAGGGACAACCTACGAGCAGTACTTC. This sequence encodes CASSRAMTGTTYEQYF. Looking up the rest from reference TRBV28 and TRBJ2-7 gives the full variable domain: DVKVTQSSRYLVKRTGEKVFLECVQDMDHENMFWYRQDPGLGLRLIYFSYDVKMKEKGDIPEGYSVSREKKERFSLILESASTNQTSMYLCASSRAMTGTTYEQYFGPGTRLTVT.

This clone was counted a single time. The chain carries TRBV9 and TRBJ2-1; 14 positions agree with TRBD2. The trim removed 3 bases at V and 4 bases at J, leaving 3 bases unmatched. The CDR3 has 16 residues. Germline-derived CDR1 and CDR2 are SGDLS and YYNGEE. The chain's CDR3 is CASSGGLAGAYNEQFF. The DNA for the CDR3 is TGTGCCAGCAGCGGGGGACTAGCGGGAGCTTACAATGAGCAGTTCTTC. Looking up the rest from reference TRBV9 and TRBJ2-1 gives the full variable domain: DSGVTQTPKHLITATGQRVTLRCSPRSGDLSVYWYQQSLDQGLQFLIQYYNGEERAKGNILERFSAQQFPDLHSELNLSSLELGDSALYFCASSGGLAGAYNEQFFGPGTRLTVL.

The chain uses TRBV19 and TRBJ2-1; TRBD1 matches 8 bases. The CDR3 runs to 14 residues. V trimming: 1 base; J trimming: 8 bases; junction bases outside the gene matches: 4. The germline V gene has CDR1 LNHDA and CDR2 SQIVND (reference sequence). The CDR3 nucleotides read TGTGCCAGTAGTATAGGGCAGGGGGCCTATGAGCAGTTCTTC. Translating it yields CASSIGQGAYEQFF.

The chain links TRBV11-2 to TRBJ2-5; the D is unclear. Germline CDR1 and CDR2: SGHAT and FQNNGV. The length of the CDR3 is 13 residues. V was trimmed by 1 base and J by 6 bases, leaving 9 bases between them. Here the CDR3 reads CASSLGVGKTQYF. In DNA, the CDR3 is TGTGCCAGCAGCTTAGGTGTTGGAAAGACCCAGTACTTC. The whole variable domain, remainder taken from reference TRBV11-2 and TRBJ2-5, is EAGVAQSPRYKIIEKRQSVAFWCNPISGHATLYWYQQILGQGPKLLIQFQNNGVVDDSQLPKDRFSAERLKGVDSTLKIQPAKLEDSAVYLCASSLGVGKTQYFGPGTRLLVL.

This clone was observed a few times. The chain links TRBV29-1 to TRBJ2-5, with no clear D. V lost 5 bases, J lost 2 bases, and 6 bases lay in between. The CDR3 consists of 11 residues. Germline-derived CDR1 and CDR2 are SQVTM and ANQGSEA. The CDR3 sequence is CSVLPQETQYF. The DNA of the CDR3 is TGCAGCGTTTTACCTCAAGAGACCCAGTACTTC.

The V call is TRBV7-8, the J call TRBJ1-3; perhaps TRBD1 as D (5 bases). The CDR3 covers 16 residues. CDR1 SGHVS and CDR2 FQNEAQ come from the germline V gene. The V gene lost 5 bases and the J gene lost 0 bases, with 14 bases spanning the gap. The CDR3 protein is CASSRPPGNSGNTIYF. In nucleotides, the CDR3 is TGTGCCAGCAGCCGCCCTCCAGGGAACTCTGGAAACACCATATATTTT.

The CDR3 protein is CASSAPNTGELFF. The DNA of the CDR3 is TGCGCCAGCAGTGCCCCCAACACCGGGGAGCTGTTTTTT. The chain uses TRBV10-1 and TRBJ2-2; D remains ambiguous. Germline CDR1 and CDR2: WNHNN and SYGVQD (reference sequence). V dropped 4 bases and J dropped 2 bases, with 5 bases sitting between them. This CDR3 spans 13 amino acids.

The chain recombines TRBV6-1 with TRBJ1-2; D might be TRBD1 (5 bases). V gave up 10 bases and J gave up 0 bases, with 18 bases separating them. The V gene's germline CDR1 is MNHNS and CDR2 SASEGT. The CDR3 is 15 amino acids. CDR3 sequence (DNA): TGTGCCACAACAGCGGGGACGACCTCTAACTATGGCTACACCTTC. This codes for CATTAGTTSNYGYTF.

The V gene is TRBV19, the J gene TRBJ2-2; 10 bases match TRBD2. Unmatched junction bases numbered 7, after V lost 7 bases and J lost 5 bases. This CDR3 contains 15 residues. CDR1 is LNHDA and CDR2 is SQIVND in the germline V gene (reference sequence). The CDR3 coding sequence is TGTGCCAGTAACCGACTAGCGGGCTTTACCGGGGAGCTGTTTTTT. This codes for CASNRLAGFTGELFF.

V usage is TRBV9 and J usage is TRBJ1-2; the D gene is possibly TRBD1 (5 bases). The V gene's germline CDR1 is SGDLS and CDR2 YYNGEE. The V gene lost 0 bases and the J gene lost 7 bases, with 13 bases spanning the gap. CDR3 length: 14 amino acids. CDR3 bases: TGTGCCAGCAGCGTAGCGGGCAGGGCTTCTGGCTACACCTTC. This gives the protein CASSVAGRASGYTF.